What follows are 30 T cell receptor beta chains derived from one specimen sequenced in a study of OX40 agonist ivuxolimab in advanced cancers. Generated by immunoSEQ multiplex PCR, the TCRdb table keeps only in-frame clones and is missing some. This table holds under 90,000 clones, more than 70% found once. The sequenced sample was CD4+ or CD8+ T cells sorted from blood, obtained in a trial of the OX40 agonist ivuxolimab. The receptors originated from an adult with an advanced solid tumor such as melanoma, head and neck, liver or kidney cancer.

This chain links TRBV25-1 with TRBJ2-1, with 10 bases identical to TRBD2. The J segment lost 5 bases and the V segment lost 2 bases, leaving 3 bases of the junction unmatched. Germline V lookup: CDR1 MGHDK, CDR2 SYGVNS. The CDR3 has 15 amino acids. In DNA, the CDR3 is TGTGCCAGCAGTGAACTAGCGGGAGTAGACAATGAGCAGTTCTTC. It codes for CASSELAGVDNEQFF.

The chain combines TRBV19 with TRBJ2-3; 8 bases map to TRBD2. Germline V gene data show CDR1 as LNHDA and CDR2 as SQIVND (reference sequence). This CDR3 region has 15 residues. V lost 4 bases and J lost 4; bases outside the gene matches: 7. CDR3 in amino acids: CASSRGTSRADTQYF. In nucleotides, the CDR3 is TGTGCCAGTAGTAGAGGGACTAGTCGGGCAGATACGCAGTATTTT.

DNA for the CDR3: TGTGCCTGGAGTGCGGACGGTGACATAGGCTACACCTTC. Its protein product is CAWSADGDIGYTF. The rearrangement uses TRBV30 and TRBJ1-2; no clear D gene. The CDR3 loop spans 13 amino acids. Germline V lookup: CDR1 GTSNPN, CDR2 SVGIG (reference sequence). Trimming removed 1 base at V and 8 bases at J, with 14 bases between.

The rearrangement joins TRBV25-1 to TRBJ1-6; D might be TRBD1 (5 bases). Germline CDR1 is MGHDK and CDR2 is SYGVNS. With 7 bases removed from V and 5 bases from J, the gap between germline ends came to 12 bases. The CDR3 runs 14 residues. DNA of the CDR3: TGTGCCAGCAAAGGGGACGGGGATAATTCACCCCTCCACTTT. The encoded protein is CASKGDGDNSPLHF.

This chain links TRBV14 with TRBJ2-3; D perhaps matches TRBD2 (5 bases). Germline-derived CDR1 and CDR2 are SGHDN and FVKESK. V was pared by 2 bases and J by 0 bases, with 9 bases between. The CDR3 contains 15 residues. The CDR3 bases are TGTGCCAGCAGCCAACGGGGTCCTAGCACAGATACGCAGTATTTT. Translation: CASSQRGPSTDTQYF.

This CDR3 reads CASRTRAGGLNEQFF. The CDR3, as DNA: TGTGCCAGCAGAACGCGGGCGGGGGGGCTCAATGAGCAGTTCTTC. The V call is TRBV6-5, the J call TRBJ2-1; 9 nucleotides match TRBD2. Germline V gene data show CDR1 as MNHEY and CDR2 as SVGAGI. The CDR3 covers 15 residues. V lost 6 bases, J lost 6 bases, and 9 bases stayed unmatched.

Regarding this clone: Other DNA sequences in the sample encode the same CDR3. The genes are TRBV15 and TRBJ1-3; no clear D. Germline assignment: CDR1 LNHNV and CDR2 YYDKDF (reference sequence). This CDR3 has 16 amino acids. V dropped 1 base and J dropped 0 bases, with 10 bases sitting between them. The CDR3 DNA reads TGTGCCACCAGCAGAGGTGGCAGAAGCTCTGGAAACACCATATATTTT. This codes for CATSRGGRSSGNTIYF.

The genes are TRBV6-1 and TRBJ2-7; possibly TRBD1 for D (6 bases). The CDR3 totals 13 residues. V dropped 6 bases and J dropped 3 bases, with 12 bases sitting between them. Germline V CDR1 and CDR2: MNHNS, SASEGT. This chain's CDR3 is CASSLRGNYEQYF. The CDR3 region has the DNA TGTGCCAGCAGCCTAAGGGGGAACTACGAGCAGTACTTC.

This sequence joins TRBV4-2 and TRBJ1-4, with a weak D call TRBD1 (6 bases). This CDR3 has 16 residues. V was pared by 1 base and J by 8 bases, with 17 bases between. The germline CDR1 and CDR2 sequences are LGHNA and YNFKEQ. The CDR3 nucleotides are TGTGCCAGCAGCCAAGTGGGTGAGGGGGTTCGGGAAAAACTGTTTTTT. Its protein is CASSQVGEGVREKLFF.

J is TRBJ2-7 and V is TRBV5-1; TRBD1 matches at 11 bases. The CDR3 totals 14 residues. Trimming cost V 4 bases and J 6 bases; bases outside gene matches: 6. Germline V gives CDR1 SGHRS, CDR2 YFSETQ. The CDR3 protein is CASSIRDRGSEQYF. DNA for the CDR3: TGCGCCAGCAGCATCCGGGACAGGGGGTCCGAGCAGTACTTC. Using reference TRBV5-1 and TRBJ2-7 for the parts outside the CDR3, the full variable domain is KAGVTQTPRYLIKTRGQQVTLSCSPISGHRSVSWYQQTPGQGLQFLFEYFSETQRNKGNFPGRFSGRQFSNSRSEMNVSTLELGDSALYLCASSIRDRGSEQYFGPGTRLTVT.

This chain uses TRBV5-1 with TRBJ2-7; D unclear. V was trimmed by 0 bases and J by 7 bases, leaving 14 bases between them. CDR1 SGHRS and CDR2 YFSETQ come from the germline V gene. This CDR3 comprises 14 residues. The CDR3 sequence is CASSLEAARDEQYF. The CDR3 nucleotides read TGCGCCAGCAGCTTGGAGGCGGCGCGAGATGAGCAGTACTTC.

Written as DNA, the CDR3 is TGCAGCGTTTTTACCCCGGCTAACTATGGCTACACCTTC. This gives the protein CSVFTPANYGYTF. The chain recombines TRBV29-1 with TRBJ1-2; D is uncertain. CDR1 and CDR2 from the germline V gene are SQVTM and ANQGSEA. There are 13 residues in the CDR3. The V and J ends lost 5 bases and 0 bases respectively, with 10 bases between them.

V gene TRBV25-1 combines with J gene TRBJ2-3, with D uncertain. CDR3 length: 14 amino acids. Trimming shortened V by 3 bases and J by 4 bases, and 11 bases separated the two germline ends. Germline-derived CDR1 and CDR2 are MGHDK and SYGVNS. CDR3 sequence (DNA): TGTGCCAGCAGTGAGGGCCCAAGGGCAGATACGCAGTATTTT. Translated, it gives CASSEGPRADTQYF.

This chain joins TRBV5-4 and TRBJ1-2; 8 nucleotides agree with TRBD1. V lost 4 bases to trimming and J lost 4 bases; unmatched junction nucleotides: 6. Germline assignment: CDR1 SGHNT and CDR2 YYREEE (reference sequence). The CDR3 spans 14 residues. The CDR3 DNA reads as TGTGCCAGCAGCCCCGGACAGGGTCGCTATGGCTACACCTTC. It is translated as CASSPGQGRYGYTF.

CDR3 nucleotide sequence: TGTGCTCTCCTCCAGGGTTGGTCCTACGAGCAGTACTTC. It codes for CALLQGWSYEQYF. The chain recombines TRBV30 with TRBJ2-7, with D possibly being TRBD1 (5 bases). In germline, CDR1 is GTSNPN, CDR2 SVGIG (reference sequence). CDR3 length: 13 amino acids.

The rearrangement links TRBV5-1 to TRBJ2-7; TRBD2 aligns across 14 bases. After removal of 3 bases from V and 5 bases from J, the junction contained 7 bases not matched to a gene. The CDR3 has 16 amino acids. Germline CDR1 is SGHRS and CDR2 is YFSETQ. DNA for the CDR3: TGCGCCAGCAGCTCCGATCCGGGACTAGCGGGAGACGAGCAGTACTTC. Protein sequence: CASSSDPGLAGDEQYF.

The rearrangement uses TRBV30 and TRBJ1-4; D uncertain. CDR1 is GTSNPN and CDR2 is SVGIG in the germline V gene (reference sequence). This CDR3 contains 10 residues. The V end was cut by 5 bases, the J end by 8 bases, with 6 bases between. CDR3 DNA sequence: TGTGCCTGGGGCATAGAAAAACTGTTTTTT. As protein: CAWGIEKLFF.

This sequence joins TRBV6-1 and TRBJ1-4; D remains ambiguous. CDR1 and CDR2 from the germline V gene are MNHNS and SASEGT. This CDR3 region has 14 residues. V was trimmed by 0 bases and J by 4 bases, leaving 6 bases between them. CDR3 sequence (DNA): TGTGCCAGCAGTGAAGCAGGGTATAATGAAAAACTGTTTTTT. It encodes CASSEAGYNEKLFF.

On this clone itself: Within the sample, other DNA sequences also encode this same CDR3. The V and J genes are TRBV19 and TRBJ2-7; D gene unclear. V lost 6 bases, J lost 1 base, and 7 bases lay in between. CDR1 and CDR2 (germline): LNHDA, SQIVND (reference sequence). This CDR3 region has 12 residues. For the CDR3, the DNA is TGTGCCAGTAGCACCGGGTCCTACGAGCAGTACTTC. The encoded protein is CASSTGSYEQYF.

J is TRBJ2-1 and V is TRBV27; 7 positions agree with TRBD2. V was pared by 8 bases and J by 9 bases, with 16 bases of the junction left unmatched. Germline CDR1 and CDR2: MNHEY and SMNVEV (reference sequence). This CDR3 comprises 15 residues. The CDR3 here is CASGPYGTNQGEQFF. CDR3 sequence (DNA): TGTGCCAGCGGCCCTTACGGGACTAACCAAGGTGAGCAGTTCTTC.

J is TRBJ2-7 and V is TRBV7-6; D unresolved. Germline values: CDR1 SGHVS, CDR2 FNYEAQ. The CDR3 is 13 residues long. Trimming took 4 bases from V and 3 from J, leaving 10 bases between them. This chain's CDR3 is CASSSFRSYEQYF. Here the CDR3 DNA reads TGTGCCAGCAGCTCGTTCAGGAGCTACGAGCAGTACTTC.

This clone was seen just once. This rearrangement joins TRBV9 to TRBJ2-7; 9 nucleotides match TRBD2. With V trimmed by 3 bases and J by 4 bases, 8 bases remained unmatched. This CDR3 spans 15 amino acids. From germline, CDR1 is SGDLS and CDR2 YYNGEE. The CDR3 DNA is TGTGCCAGCAGCGCATCAGCGGGGGGCTCGTACGAGCAGTACTTC. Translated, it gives CASSASAGGSYEQYF.

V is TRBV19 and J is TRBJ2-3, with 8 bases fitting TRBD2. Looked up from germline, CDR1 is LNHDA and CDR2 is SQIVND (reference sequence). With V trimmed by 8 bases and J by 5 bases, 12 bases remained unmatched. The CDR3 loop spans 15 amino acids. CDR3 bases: TGTGCCAGTGCCCCTGAAGCGGGAGTTAAAGATACGCAGTATTTT. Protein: CASAPEAGVKDTQYF.

CDR3 in DNA: TGTGCCACCAGCAGAGGACAGGGGTATGGAAACACCATATATTTT. Translation: CATSRGQGYGNTIYF. The genes are TRBV15 and TRBJ1-3; TRBD1 aligns across 8 bases. The ends lost 1 base at V and 3 bases at J; junction bases unmatched: 2. CDR1 is LNHNV and CDR2 is YYDKDF in the germline V gene (reference sequence). The CDR3 is 15 residues long.

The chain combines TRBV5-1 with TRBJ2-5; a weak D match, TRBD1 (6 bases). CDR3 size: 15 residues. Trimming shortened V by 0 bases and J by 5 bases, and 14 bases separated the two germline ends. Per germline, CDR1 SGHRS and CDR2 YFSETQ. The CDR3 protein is CASSLARTEGETQYF. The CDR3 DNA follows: TGCGCCAGCAGCTTGGCTCGGACAGAAGGGGAGACCCAGTACTTC. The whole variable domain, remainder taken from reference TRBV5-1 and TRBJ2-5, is KAGVTQTPRYLIKTRGQQVTLSCSPISGHRSVSWYQQTPGQGLQFLFEYFSETQRNKGNFPGRFSGRQFSNSRSEMNVSTLELGDSALYLCASSLARTEGETQYFGPGTRLLVL.

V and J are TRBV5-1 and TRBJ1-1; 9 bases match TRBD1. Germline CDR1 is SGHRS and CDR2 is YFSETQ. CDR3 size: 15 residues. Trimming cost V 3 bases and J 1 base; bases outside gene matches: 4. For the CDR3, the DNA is TGCGCCAGCAGCTCGAGGACAGGGGCGAACACTGAAGCTTTCTTT. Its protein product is CASSSRTGANTEAFF.

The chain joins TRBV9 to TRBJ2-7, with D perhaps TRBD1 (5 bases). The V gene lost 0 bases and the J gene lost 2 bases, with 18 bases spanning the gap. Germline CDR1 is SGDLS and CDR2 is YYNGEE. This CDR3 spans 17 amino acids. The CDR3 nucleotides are TGTGCCAGCAGCGTAGCCGACAGTAGGACGCCCACCTACGAGCAGTACTTC. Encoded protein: CASSVADSRTPTYEQYF.

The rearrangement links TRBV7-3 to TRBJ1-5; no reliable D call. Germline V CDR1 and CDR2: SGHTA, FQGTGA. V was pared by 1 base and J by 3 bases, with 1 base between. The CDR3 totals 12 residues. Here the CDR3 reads CASSLNNQPQHF. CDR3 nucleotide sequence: TGTGCCAGCAGCTTAAACAATCAGCCCCAGCATTTT.

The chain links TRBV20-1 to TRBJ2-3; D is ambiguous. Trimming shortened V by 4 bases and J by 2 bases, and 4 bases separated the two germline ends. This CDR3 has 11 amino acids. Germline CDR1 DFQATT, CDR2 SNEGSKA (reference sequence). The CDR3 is CSAKLTDTQYF. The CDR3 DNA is TGCAGTGCTAAACTCACAGATACGCAGTATTTT.

In DNA form, the CDR3 reads TGTGCCAGCAGCCAAGATCTTCATGACAGAACTCAGCCCCAGCATTTT. This codes for CASSQDLHDRTQPQHF. The chain recombines TRBV4-2 with TRBJ1-5; tentative D call: TRBD1 (5 bases). CDR1 is LGHNA and CDR2 is YNFKEQ in the germline V gene. The CDR3 loop spans 16 amino acids. V was pared by 0 bases and J by 6 bases, with 15 bases between.